Presented here are 29 T cell receptor beta chains from one specimen sequenced in a study of glioma-infiltrating T cells. The iRepertoire nested amplicon-rescue multiplex PCR amplified TCR alpha and beta CDR3s from RNA. In TCRdb, the multiplex PCR reads were re-called with MiXCR into one record per CDR3 protein. The sample carries under 150,000 distinct CDR3 sequences, about 25% recorded once. The sequenced sample consisted of glioma tissue, nonneoplastic brain tissue, or PBMCs (not recorded which). The receptors derive from a human donor with low-grade glioma or glioblastoma, undergoing nonglioma brain surgery, or in good health (not recorded which).

V usage is TRBV7-9 and J usage is TRBJ2-3; D is tentatively TRBD1 or TRBD2 (5 bases each). CDR1 SEHNR and CDR2 FQNEAQ come from the germline V gene (reference sequence). The CDR3 covers 15 residues. V shed 5 bases and J shed 2 bases, with 14 bases lying between them. The CDR3: CASSQGTDPTDTQYF. The CDR3 bases are TGTGCCAGCAGCCAAGGGACGGACCCCACAGATACGCAGTATTTT.

This chain joins TRBV18 and TRBJ2-3; D perhaps matches TRBD2 (7 bases). CDR3 length: 17 residues. The germline CDR1 and CDR2 sequences are KGHSH and LQKENI. V was pared by 4 bases and J by 3 bases, with 20 bases between. The CDR3 bases are TGTGCCAGCTCACGCCGACAACAGGGAGGGGTGACAGATACGCAGTATTTT. Translating gives CASSRRQQGGVTDTQYF.

At least ten counts were recorded for this clonotype. The chain couples TRBV10-3 to TRBJ1-1, with D unclear. CDR1 is ENHRY and CDR2 is SYGVKD in the germline V gene. There are 13 residues in the CDR3. Trimming cost V 6 bases and J 2 bases, with 10 bases left between them. CDR3 sequence (DNA): TGTGCCATCAGCGCCGGTAGAAACACTGAAGCTTTCTTT. Translated: CAISAGRNTEAFF.

There are many counts of this clonotype. The V gene is TRBV2, the J gene TRBJ1-2; no firm D call. The V gene's germline CDR1 is SNHLY and CDR2 FYNNEI. The CDR3 length is 14 residues. Trimming left V 6 bases short and J 5 bases short, with 16 bases between. The CDR3 bases are TGTGCCAGCAGAGACCCCGGAGAGGAGTATGGCTACACCTTC. Protein product: CASRDPGEEYGYTF. Variable domain in full (rest from reference TRBV2 and TRBJ1-2): EPEVTQTPSHQVTQMGQEVILRCVPISNHLYFYWYRQILGQKVEFLVSFYNNEISEKSEIFDDQFSVERPDGSNFTLKIRSTKLEDSAMYFCASRDPGEEYGYTFGSGTRLTVV.

The sample holds a few counts of this clonotype. The chain couples TRBV18 to TRBJ1-6; D is perhaps TRBD1 (5 bases). The CDR3 extends over 16 amino acids. CDR1 KGHSH and CDR2 LQKENI come from the germline V gene. Trimming removed 3 bases at V and 7 bases at J, with 16 bases between. The CDR3 nucleotides read TGTGCCAGCTCACCGGGATCCGGGGGGATGAATTCACCCCTCCACTTT. Its translation: CASSPGSGGMNSPLHF. The full variable domain, with the rest looked up from reference TRBV18 and TRBJ1-6, is NAGVMQNPRHLVRRRGQEARLRCSPMKGHSHVYWYRQLPEEGLKFMVYLQKENIIDESGMPKERFSAEFPKEGPSILRIQQVVRGDSAAYFCASSPGSGGMNSPLHFGNGTRLTVT.

J is TRBJ2-3 and V is TRBV11-2, with 8 bases fitting TRBD1. Germline assignment: CDR1 SGHAT and CDR2 FQNNGV. This CDR3 region has 16 residues. The V and J ends lost 2 bases and 2 bases, in that order; junction bases with no gene match: 6. CDR3 nucleotides: TGTGCCAGCAGCTTAAGACAGGGGCGACTCACAGATACGCAGTATTTT. Protein sequence: CASSLRQGRLTDTQYF.

The V and J genes are TRBV7-9 and TRBJ2-5; TRBD1 might be the D (5 bases). The germline CDR1 and CDR2 sequences are SEHNR and FQNEAQ (reference sequence). V was clipped by 0 bases and J by 14 bases, with 19 bases between them. The CDR3 covers 14 residues. CDR3 residues: CASSLAGHPDQLYF. The CDR3 nucleotides are TGTGCCAGCAGCTTAGCGGGGCACCCGGACCAATTATACTTC. Together with reference TRBV7-9 and TRBJ2-5, the CDR3 gives the full variable domain: DTGVSQNPRHKITKRGQNVTFRCDPISEHNRLYWYRQTLGQGPEFLTYFQNEAQLEKSRLLSDRFSAERPKGSFSTLEIQRTEQGDSAMYLCASSLAGHPDQLYFGPGTRLLVL.

This chain links TRBV28 with TRBJ2-3; 9 bases align to TRBD2. The length of the CDR3 is 14 residues. Germline loops: CDR1 MDHEN, CDR2 SYDVKM. Germline trimming cut 9 bases from V and 0 bases from J; bases unmatched to any gene: 4. CDR3 region: CASKSGGSTDTQYF. CDR3 in DNA: TGTGCCAGTAAAAGCGGGGGGAGCACAGATACGCAGTATTTT.

Many counts were recorded for this clonotype. This CDR3 reads CASSLDVVNNEQFF. The CDR3 bases are TGTGCCAGCAGCTTAGATGTAGTTAACAATGAGCAGTTCTTC. The chain recombines TRBV11-2 with TRBJ2-1, with D uncertain. V gave up 0 bases and J gave up 5 bases, with 8 bases separating them. This CDR3 contains 14 residues. Germline-derived CDR1 and CDR2 are SGHAT and FQNNGV.

The chain carries TRBV28 and TRBJ1-2; D uncertain. Between the trimmed V and J ends, which lost 0 bases and 7 bases, there was a span of 9 bases. Germline CDR1 and CDR2: MDHEN and SYDVKM. The CDR3 contains 13 residues. CDR3 amino acids: CASSLWGGSGYTF. The CDR3 bases are TGTGCCAGCAGTTTATGGGGCGGCAGTGGCTACACCTTC.

The table lists this clonotype with many counts. The chain couples TRBV27 to TRBJ1-1; D unresolved. The CDR3 spans 17 residues. From germline, CDR1 is MNHEY and CDR2 SMNVEV (reference sequence). V was pared by 5 bases and J by 0 bases, with 19 bases between. CDR3 sequence: CASSPSWQTIMNTEAFF. In DNA, the CDR3 is TGTGCCAGCAGTCCGTCTTGGCAAACCATTATGAACACTGAAGCTTTCTTT.

On this clonotype: One junction end does not reproduce the germline sequence, and a read error may be involved. The CDR3 DNA follows: TGCAGTGCTAGAGTAGGCACAGGGGGCAAAGCTGAAGATTTCTTT. Encoded protein: CSARVGTGGKAEDFF. This chain connects TRBV20-1 to TRBJ1-1; TRBD1 aligns across 9 bases. The CDR3 totals 15 residues. Germline V gives CDR1 DFQATT, CDR2 SNEGSKA (reference sequence).

The chain combines TRBV20-1 with TRBJ2-2, with 9 bases aligning to TRBD1. In germline, CDR1 is DFQATT, CDR2 SNEGSKA (reference sequence). With V trimmed by 6 bases and J by 6 bases, 8 bases remained unmatched. The CDR3 consists of 14 residues. CDR3 protein: CSAPGQGRAGELFF. The CDR3, as DNA: TGCAGTGCGCCAGGACAGGGGAGGGCCGGGGAGCTGTTTTTT.

V gene TRBV7-2 combines with J gene TRBJ1-6; no clear D. This CDR3 is built from 13 residues. Looked up from germline, CDR1 is SGHTA and CDR2 is FQGNSA. Trimming pared 5 bases from V and 7 bases from J, leaving 9 bases between. CDR3 nucleotides: TGTGCCAGCAGCCAAGGTGACAATTCACCCCTCCACTTT. Residues: CASSQGDNSPLHF.

With regard to this clonotype: This may be a read error: a much more frequent sequence differs by one nucleotide. The chain joins TRBV20-1 to TRBJ2-3; weak D call: TRBD2 (6 bases). Germline-derived CDR1 and CDR2 are DFQATT and SNEGSKA (reference sequence). The CDR3 contains 15 residues. Trimming took 0 bases from V and 5 from J, leaving 15 bases between them. Here the CDR3 reads CSARDPGLAQDTQYF. The CDR3, as DNA: TGCAGTGCTAGAGATCCGGGACTGGCGCAAGATACGCAGTATTTT.

This chain joins TRBV20-1 and TRBJ2-1, with D unresolved. CDR1 is DFQATT and CDR2 is SNEGSKA in the germline V gene (reference sequence). The CDR3 is 12 residues long. V lost 2 bases, J lost 10 bases, and 12 bases lay in between. CDR3 protein: CSARPSESEQFF. CDR3 nucleotides: TGCAGTGCTAGACCGAGCGAATCGGAGCAGTTCTTC.

This clonotype came up many times. The rearrangement joins TRBV6-6 to TRBJ1-5; D is uncertain. Trimming shortened V by 2 bases and J by 0 bases, and 17 bases separated the two germline ends. The CDR3 sequence is 18 residues long. Germline lookup yields CDR1 MNHNY and CDR2 SVGAGI (reference sequence). The CDR3, as DNA: TGTGCCAGCAGTTACGTCTTGGGCGGCGGATATAGCAATCAGCCCCAGCATTTT. Translating gives CASSYVLGGGYSNQPQHF.

The sample holds many counts of this clonotype. V usage is TRBV6-6 and J usage is TRBJ2-7, with 7 bases fitting TRBD1. Per the germline V gene, CDR1 is MNHNY and CDR2 is SVGAGI (reference sequence). The CDR3 sequence is 13 residues long. Losses at the gene ends were 2 bases for V and 4 bases for J; bases not matched to a gene: 2. The CDR3 DNA reads as TGTGCCAGCAGTTACGCACAGGGGTACGAGCAGTACGTC. Its translation: CASSYAQGYEQYV.

This clonotype was detected only a few times. J is TRBJ2-3 and V is TRBV18; no clear D. The CDR3 runs to 14 residues. Germline assignment: CDR1 KGHSH and CDR2 LQKENI. The V end was cut by 3 bases, the J end by 5 bases, with 12 bases between. The CDR3 reads CASSPPPSVDTQYF. The CDR3 region has the DNA TGTGCCAGCTCACCCCCCCCGAGTGTAGATACGCAGTATTTT. The whole variable domain, filled in from reference TRBV18 and TRBJ2-3, reads NAGVMQNPRHLVRRRGQEARLRCSPMKGHSHVYWYRQLPEEGLKFMVYLQKENIIDESGMPKERFSAEFPKEGPSILRIQQVVRGDSAAYFCASSPPPSVDTQYFGPGTRLTVL.

The chain joins TRBV4-1 to TRBJ1-1; 8 bases fit TRBD1. Trimming took 3 bases from V and 4 from J; bases not matched to a gene: 7. This CDR3 region has 15 residues. Per germline, CDR1 MGHRA and CDR2 YSYEKL. CDR3 region: CASSHGRGPGTEAFF. The CDR3 bases are TGCGCCAGCAGCCACGGCAGGGGGCCGGGCACTGAAGCTTTCTTT.

Only one count was recorded for this clonotype. The chain employs TRBV12-3 or TRBV12-4 and TRBJ2-1, with D possibly being TRBD1 (6 bases). V was clipped by 6 bases and J by 7 bases, with 25 bases between them. This CDR3 region has 17 residues. CDR3 loop: CASRRGQNNREPNEQFF. As DNA, the CDR3 is TGTGCCAGCAGACGAGGACAGAACAACAGGGAGCCGAATGAGCAGTTCTTC.

This sequence joins TRBV18 and TRBJ1-6, with 10 bases fitting TRBD1. The CDR3 spans 15 residues. With V trimmed by 3 bases and J by 10 bases, 6 bases remained unmatched. CDR1 and CDR2 from the germline V gene are KGHSH and LQKENI. The CDR3 region is CASSPGTGVGSPLHF. In DNA form, the CDR3 reads TGTGCCAGCTCACCGGGGACAGGGGTAGGATCACCCCTCCACTTT.

Note on this clonotype: The germline gene is not matched at one end of the junction; a read error may be the cause. As DNA, the CDR3 is TGTGCCAGCAGTTTAGAGGGGAGGGATACGAAGTATTTT. It specifies CASSLEGRDTKYF. The chain joins TRBV28 to TRBJ2-3; TRBD2 agrees at 7 bases. The germline gives CDR1 MDHEN, CDR2 SYDVKM. The CDR3 sequence is 13 residues long.

With respect to this clonotype: A read error may be the cause here, since a much bigger clone is one base away. The chain employs TRBV28 and TRBJ1-3; D not resolved. CDR3 length equals 15 residues. CDR1 MDHEN and CDR2 SYDVKM come from the germline V gene. V was trimmed by 3 bases and J by 0 bases, leaving 9 bases between them. The CDR3 DNA sequence: TGTGCCAGCAGTTTGTCAGCGATCTCTGGAAACACCATATATTTT. Protein: CASSLSAISGNTIYF. The variable domain in full, completed from reference TRBV28 and TRBJ1-3, reads DVKVTQSSRYLVKRTGEKVFLECVQDMDHENMFWYRQDPGLGLRLIYFSYDVKMKEKGDIPEGYSVSREKKERFSLILESASTNQTSMYLCASSLSAISGNTIYFGEGSWLTVV.

This clonotype was seen ten or more times. This chain links TRBV6-1 with TRBJ2-5; TRBD2 agrees at 7 bases. V shed 5 bases, J shed 4 bases, and the junction held 7 bases outside the gene matches. This CDR3 is 14 amino acids long. Germline values: CDR1 MNHNS, CDR2 SASEGT. CDR3 DNA: TGTGCCAGCAGTCGCCAGAGCGGGGTAGAGACCCAGTACTTC. It yields the protein CASSRQSGVETQYF.

V is TRBV29-1 and J is TRBJ1-4; D not certain. The CDR3 is 13 residues long. V lost 8 bases and J 0 bases, leaving 10 bases between the germline ends. CDR1 and CDR2 from the germline V gene are SQVTM and ANQGSEA. The CDR3 DNA reads TGCAGCCTGCGGACGGCAACTAATGAAAAACTGTTTTTT. Residues: CSLRTATNEKLFF.

Only a few counts were recorded for this clonotype. The rearrangement joins TRBV19 to TRBJ2-1, with 9 bases fitting TRBD1. The CDR3 extends over 15 amino acids. V was clipped by 6 bases and J by 7 bases; unmatched bases: 10. Germline lookup yields CDR1 LNHDA and CDR2 SQIVND (reference sequence). Here the CDR3 DNA reads TGTGCCAGTAGGGGGATAGGGACAGGGAGTAATGAGCAGTTCTTC. Translating it yields CASRGIGTGSNEQFF.

This clonotype was seen only a few times. The chain joins TRBV28 to TRBJ2-6; tentative D call: TRBD1 (5 bases). CDR1 MDHEN and CDR2 SYDVKM come from the germline V gene. V shed 3 bases and J shed 5 bases, with 11 bases lying between them. The CDR3 is made up of 15 amino acids. CDR3 residues: CASSFEGDRANVLTF. Written as DNA, the CDR3 is TGTGCCAGCAGTTTCGAAGGGGATAGGGCCAACGTCCTGACTTTC.

This clonotype was observed many times. The chain links TRBV6-1 to TRBJ1-1, with a tentative D call TRBD1 (5 bases). This CDR3 is 12 amino acids long. Between the trimmed V and J ends, which lost 2 bases and 5 bases, there was a span of 6 bases. Per germline, CDR1 MNHNS and CDR2 SASEGT. This CDR3 is CASSEWGTEAFF. DNA for the CDR3: TGTGCCAGCAGTGAATGGGGGACTGAAGCTTTCTTT.